Listed here is a single TCR beta chain. Its antigen is still unknown. Assay used: immunoSEQ multiplex PCR; TCRdb lists only in-frame clones, some missing. The sample carries 9,000 to 15,000 clones, around 64% recorded once. The data stem from a study of tumor-infiltrating lymphocytes in localized non-small cell lung cancer. Overall study: The cohort mixed smokers and never-smokers, several histologies, and some post-neoadjuvant-chemotherapy samples. Resected tumor was paired with non-adjacent uninvolved lung from the same patient. Overall study results and limits: Immunotypes IM1 and IM2 had similar TCR-derived T-cell fractions. Technical variation could not be separated from intratumor heterogeneity here.

Sequenced input: uninvolved lung tissue not adjacent to the tumor. The sequence came from a human donor with non-small cell lung cancer.

CDR3 sequence reads: CASSIGRGSFGETQYF. CDR3 bases: TGTGCCAGTAGTATTGGTCGAGGCAGCTTTGGGGAGACCCAGTACTTC. V usage is TRBV19 and J usage is TRBJ2-5; D uncertain. V was trimmed by 3 bases and J by 5 bases, leaving 19 bases between them. This CDR3 comprises 16 residues. Germline assignment: CDR1 LNHDA and CDR2 SQIVND (reference sequence). The full variable domain, its missing parts supplied by reference TRBV19 and TRBJ2-5, is DGGITQSPKYLFRKEGQNVTLSCEQNLNHDAMYWYRQDPGQGLRLIYYSQIVNDFQKGDIAEGYSVSREKKESFPLTVTSAQKNPTAFYLCASSIGRGSFGETQYFGPGTRLLVL.